The present entry profiles one T cell receptor beta chain with its context. The target of this receptor is not known. There are no base qualities to consult, and no much larger clone falls within one base. This record comes from a study of shared clonotypes between healthy human individuals (dated by TCRdb to about 2020). Background for the entire study: The cohort comprised a couple of women and a few men aged 18 to 49 years. Blood TCR repertoires of five healthy adults were deeply sequenced to estimate repertoire size and the extent of clonotype sharing between individuals. Libraries were prepared and TCR repertoires were sequenced by different laboratories using diverse techniques, in order to increase sequencing depth and limit assay-specific biases. Leukapheresis yielded between about 0.85 and 9 billion PBMCs per donor. What the research found in general, with its limitations: The genetic and exposure-history diversity represented was limited by the small number of donors. Pairwise subsampling indicated that sequencing depth was expected to affect the degree of clonotype sharing among donors. Sampling was restricted to blood, and TCR repertoires in tissues likely differ from the TCR repertoires found in blood.

Cut back by 0 bases and 4 bases, the V and J ends lie 15 bases apart. From the cysteine through the phenylalanine, the CDR3 covers 16 amino acids. Only the CDR3 portion is preserved as DNA: 48 bases, with reading frame beginning at the first base. CDR1 KGHSH and CDR2 LQKENI were looked up in the germline V gene. TCR CDR3 regions were amplified from genomic DNA by multiplex PCR using the deep immunoSEQ assay. Genomic DNA extracted from each cell subset was distributed evenly over all wells of several immunoSEQ 96-well plates, and each plate served as one replicate. Each replicate PCR for unsorted PBMC received roughly 290 ng genomic DNA, equal to about 30,000 T cell genomes. Ten immunoSEQ deep assay plates were used to sequence the unsorted PBMC genomic DNA. The purified libraries were quantified using a Qubit 3.0 fluorometer, sized with a Bioanalyzer 2100, and then quantified again using the KAPA Library Quantification kit. A separate single-read 150-cycle Illumina NextSeq 550 flow cell was used to sequence each immunoSEQ 96-well plate. The authors' analysis ran thus. Because the immunoSEQ output included only junctional sequences and no quality scores, the filtering could not be the same as the filtering used for full-length reads. To assign V/J genes and CDR3, sequences were annotated using PyIR, a Python wrapper for IgBLAST v1.9, with IMGT germline references. Any read was removed if the V/J assignment was weak (E-value above 1e-6), the CDR3 was missing, or the read contained stop codons, out-of-frame junctions, or ambiguous translated residues. A V3J clonotype was defined by an identical inferred V gene, J gene, and CDR3 amino acid sequence. To compute the percentage overlap between repertoires, the number of shared unique clonotypes was divided by the size of the smaller repertoire. Three approaches were used to assess repertoire richness: RTK rarefaction, the Chao1 estimator, and Recon v2.1 estimates of unobserved clonotypes. Here the immuneACCESS table is served through TCRdb, limited to in-frame sequences with V and J called. Missing clones are a known gap in these copies; in checked studies unresolved V genes cover under half, and the rest lacks a known reason. For V, J and clone size, that table is used; D and trimming come from the DNA. A total of approximately 470,000 clones appear in this sample, around four fifths of them only once. Around 12% of the sample comes from the top ten.

Healthy HIV-negative adults with no recently reported acute infections or vaccinations were included as donors. Every donor was a Caucasian adult living in Nashville, Tennessee, USA. For unsorted samples, 100 million or so PBMCs were counted, and genomic DNA was extracted using the QIAamp DNA Blood Mini kit. Blood was obtained by leukapheresis, after which PBMCs were separated by Ficoll-Histopaque density gradient centrifugation and cryopreserved in liquid nitrogen vapor phase. The chain joins TRBV18 to TRBJ1-2; confidence is insufficient to name the D gene. The specimen was PBMCs. This TCR was recovered from a middle-aged woman in good health. Some clones in this sample may be carry-over from other donors' samples. The nucleotides are TGTGCCAGCTCACCACCCGGAAGGGCCACTCTCTATGGCTACACCTTC. Its amino acids are CASSPPGRATLYGYTF. The full variable domain, with segments outside the CDR3 supplied by the reference TRBV18 and TRBJ1-2 proteins, appears as NAGVMQNPRHLVRRRGQEARLRCSPMKGHSHVYWYRQLPEEGLKFMVYLQKENIIDESGMPKERFSAEFPKEGPSILRIQQVVRGDSAAYFCASSPPGRATLYGYTFGSGTRLTVV.